Listed below are T cell receptor beta chains from one sample, sequenced in a study of OX40 agonist ivuxolimab in advanced cancers. Here immunoSEQ multiplex PCR was the method, and the copy in TCRdb shows in-frame clones only, minus some. The sample yields some 97,000 clones, about nine tenths seen once. The material was CD4+ or CD8+ T cells sorted from blood, obtained in a trial of the OX40 agonist ivuxolimab. All receptors derive from an adult with an advanced solid tumor such as melanoma, head and neck, liver or kidney cancer. Both conserved end residues are part of each CDR3. D genes are given only for firm matches. A row's size may be missing; if present it is once, few, many or a size class.

d_gene: -
j_gene: TRBJ2-7
v_gene: TRBV7-8
abundance: -
CDR3nt: TGTGCCAGCAGCTTAACGGGAATCGCCTACGAGCAGTACTTC
CDR3aa: CASSLTGIAYEQYF

d_gene: -
j_gene: TRBJ2-6
v_gene: TRBV18
abundance: -
CDR3nt: TGTGCCAGCTCAATACAGGGCCCTGGGGCCAACGTCCTGACTTTC
CDR3aa: CASSIQGPGANVLTF

d_gene: -
j_gene: TRBJ2-5
v_gene: TRBV5-1
abundance: -
CDR3nt: TGCGCCAGCAGCTTGTTTGGCGTGGGCAGGGAGGAGACCCAGTACTTC
CDR3aa: CASSLFGVGREETQYF

d_gene: -
j_gene: TRBJ1-5
v_gene: TRBV27
abundance: -
CDR3nt: TGTGCCAGCAGTTTATTTAGCAATCAGCCCCAGCATTTT
CDR3aa: CASSLFSNQPQHF

d_gene: TRBD2
j_gene: TRBJ2-7
v_gene: TRBV30
abundance: -
CDR3nt: TGTGCCTGGAGTCTCGGGGGACTAGCAGTCTACGAGCAGTACTTC
CDR3aa: CAWSLGGLAVYEQYF

d_gene: TRBD2
j_gene: TRBJ2-7
v_gene: TRBV11-2
abundance: -
CDR3nt: TGTGCCAGCAGCCAAATAGCGGGAGGGCCCTCCTACGAGCAGTACTTC
CDR3aa: CASSQIAGGPSYEQYF

d_gene: -
j_gene: TRBJ2-2
v_gene: TRBV4-2
abundance: -
CDR3nt: TGTGCCAGCAGCCAGGGAGTCCAGGTCACCGGGGAGCTGTTTTTT
CDR3aa: CASSQGVQVTGELFF

d_gene: -
j_gene: TRBJ2-7
v_gene: TRBV6-1
abundance: -
CDR3nt: TGTGCCAGCAGTGAAGCTTGGTCCGAGCAGTACTTC
CDR3aa: CASSEAWSEQYF

d_gene: -
j_gene: TRBJ2-4
v_gene: TRBV21-1
abundance: -
CDR3nt: TGTGCCAGCACTGGGGTCGGTCTTCACATTCAGTACTTC
CDR3aa: CASTGVGLHIQYF

d_gene: -
j_gene: TRBJ1-4
v_gene: TRBV2
abundance: -
CDR3nt: TGTGCCAGGGGGAAGACTGCAACTAATGAAAAACTGTTTTTT
CDR3aa: CARGKTATNEKLFF

d_gene: -
j_gene: TRBJ2-2
v_gene: TRBV5-1
abundance: once
CDR3nt: TGCGCCAGCAGCTTGGCCTCAGGAGAAACCGGGGAGCTGTTTTTT
CDR3aa: CASSLASGETGELFF

d_gene: -
j_gene: TRBJ1-4
v_gene: TRBV28
abundance: -
CDR3nt: TGTGCCAGCAGTTCGGGAGGGCCTAATGAAAAACTGTTTTTT
CDR3aa: CASSSGGPNEKLFF

d_gene: -
j_gene: TRBJ2-7
v_gene: TRBV6-5
abundance: -
CDR3nt: TGTGCCAGCAGTCGACAGGGCGGGGGGTACTACGAGCAGTACTTC
CDR3aa: CASSRQGGGYYEQYF

d_gene: TRBD1
j_gene: TRBJ2-3
v_gene: TRBV11-3
abundance: -
CDR3nt: TGTGCCAGCAGCTATAGCGGACAGGGACCACTCACAGATACGCAGTATTTT
CDR3aa: CASSYSGQGPLTDTQYF

d_gene: -
j_gene: TRBJ2-1
v_gene: TRBV7-9
abundance: -
CDR3nt: TGTGCCAGCAGCTGGGGAGTGGAGTCGCAGTTCTTC
CDR3aa: CASSWGVESQFF

d_gene: -
j_gene: TRBJ2-7
v_gene: TRBV20-1
abundance: -
CDR3nt: TGCAGTGCTAGCCCCACCGGGGGGCAGTACTTC
CDR3aa: CSASPTGGQYF

d_gene: TRBD1
j_gene: TRBJ1-2
v_gene: TRBV28
abundance: -
CDR3nt: TGTACCAGCAGGGGGCAGGGGTACTATGGCTACACCTTC
CDR3aa: CTSRGQGYYGYTF

d_gene: TRBD2
j_gene: TRBJ2-7
v_gene: TRBV7-2
abundance: -
CDR3nt: TGTGCCAGCAGCCTACTAGCGGGAAGATCCGAGCAGTACTTC
CDR3aa: CASSLLAGRSEQYF

d_gene: TRBD1
j_gene: TRBJ2-5
v_gene: TRBV6-5
abundance: -
CDR3nt: TGTGCCAGCAGTTTAGGACAGGGAGTGGTAGAGACCCAGTACTTC
CDR3aa: CASSLGQGVVETQYF

d_gene: -
j_gene: TRBJ2-7
v_gene: TRBV6-4
abundance: -
CDR3nt: TGTGCCAGCAGTGAAAGGAGGGCACTGTACAACTACGAGCAGTACTTC
CDR3aa: CASSERRALYNYEQYF

d_gene: -
j_gene: TRBJ2-6
v_gene: TRBV18
abundance: -
CDR3nt: TGTGCCAGCTCAAGGGACTCTGGGGCCAACGTCCTGACTTTC
CDR3aa: CASSRDSGANVLTF

d_gene: -
j_gene: TRBJ2-1
v_gene: TRBV7-7
abundance: -
CDR3nt: TGTGCCAGCAGCTTAGAACCAGACCGAGAGCAGTTCTTC
CDR3aa: CASSLEPDREQFF

d_gene: TRBD2
j_gene: TRBJ2-7
v_gene: TRBV7-2
abundance: -
CDR3nt: TGTGCCAGCAGCTCAGGTAGCGGGAGCTCCTACGAGCAGTACTTC
CDR3aa: CASSSGSGSSYEQYF

d_gene: -
j_gene: TRBJ2-3
v_gene: TRBV5-1
abundance: -
CDR3nt: TGCGCCATTCGGGACTCCGCTAGAGATACGCAGTATTTT
CDR3aa: CAIRDSARDTQYF

d_gene: -
j_gene: TRBJ2-1
v_gene: TRBV4-1
abundance: -
CDR3nt: TGCGCCAGCAGCCAATCTGGTGGCTGGGAGTACAATGAGCAGTTCTTC
CDR3aa: CASSQSGGWEYNEQFF

d_gene: -
j_gene: TRBJ2-2
v_gene: TRBV5-1
abundance: -
CDR3nt: TGCGCCAGCAAACTGAACACTGGCCAGACAGGGGAGCTGTTTTTT
CDR3aa: CASKLNTGQTGELFF

d_gene: -
j_gene: TRBJ2-7
v_gene: TRBV6-5
abundance: -
CDR3nt: TGTGCCAGCAGGGGGGCGCAGGCCTACGAGCAGTACTTC
CDR3aa: CASRGAQAYEQYF